Below are 21 T cell receptor beta chains sequenced from a single sample in a study of blood T cell repertoires in COVID-19 (dated by TCRdb to the early 2020s). Receptor amplification or capture employed the immunoSEQ multiplex PCR assay. The clones in this table, taken by TCRdb from immuneACCESS, are in-frame only. Not every clone is retained; where verified, under half of the shortfall comes from an unresolved V gene, and the cause of the rest is unknown. Across this sample there are about 50,000 clones, with roughly nine tenths seen only once. Roughly 6.2% of the sample belongs to the ten largest clones. The sample comprised peripheral blood. The origin of the receptors is a man aged 40-55 years with acute or convalescent COVID-19.

The chain is built from TRBV6-1 and TRBJ2-3, with TRBD1 as a possible D gene (5 bases). The V and J ends lost 3 bases and 5 bases respectively, with 15 bases between them. Germline V gene sequence: CDR1 MNHNS, CDR2 SASEGT. The CDR3 loop spans 15 amino acids. DNA for the CDR3: TGTGCCAGCAGTGAGACAGTACGGGTTGGAGATACGCAGTATTTT. Amino acid sequence: CASSETVRVGDTQYF.

The V and J genes are TRBV6-5 and TRBJ1-6; TRBD1 matches 10 bases. CDR3 length: 16 amino acids. Germline V lookup: CDR1 MNHEY, CDR2 SVGAGI. Unmatched junction bases numbered 4, after V lost 2 bases and J lost 6 bases. The CDR3 DNA follows: TGTGCCAGCAGTTACACCGGGACAGGGGTTAATTCACCCCTCCACTTT. Its translation: CASSYTGTGVNSPLHF.

The gene calls are TRBV6-2 or TRBV6-3 and TRBJ2-7, with 8 nucleotides matching TRBD2. CDR1 is MNHEY, CDR2 SVGEGT, per germline. J was trimmed by 5 bases and V by 2 bases; bases with no gene match: 5. The CDR3 extends over 14 amino acids. This CDR3 is CASSYPQRGNEQYF. The CDR3 DNA is TGTGCCAGCAGTTACCCCCAGCGGGGGAACGAGCAGTACTTC.

In this sample, this clone turned up once. The J gene is TRBJ1-5, the V gene TRBV2; TRBD1 aligns across 7 bases. The germline gives CDR1 SNHLY, CDR2 FYNNEI. The CDR3 has 16 residues. Trimming cost V 5 bases and J 7 bases; bases outside gene matches: 14. DNA for the CDR3: TGTGCCAGCAGTACAAGTTGGGACAGTTTTTTACAGCCCCAGCATTTT. Amino acids: CASSTSWDSFLQPQHF.

The V and J genes are TRBV10-3 and TRBJ1-2; 8 bases match TRBD1. After removal of 4 bases from V and 6 bases from J, the junction contained 4 bases not matched to a gene. Germline CDR1 ENHRY, CDR2 SYGVKD. The CDR3 contains 13 residues. The CDR3 reads CAISGTGNHGYTF. The CDR3 coding sequence is TGTGCCATCAGTGGGACAGGGAACCATGGCTACACCTTC.

V gene TRBV4-2 combines with J gene TRBJ2-2; D unresolved. CDR1 and CDR2 from the germline V gene are LGHNA and YNFKEQ. The CDR3 is 15 residues long. The V end lost 0 bases, the J end lost 2 bases, and 7 bases lay between the germline ends. The CDR3 DNA reads as TGTGCCAGCAGCCAAGATCTACCTAACACCGGGGAGCTGTTTTTT. Encoded protein: CASSQDLPNTGELFF.

The V and J genes are TRBV19 and TRBJ2-1; TRBD2 agrees at 11 bases. The germline V gene encodes CDR1 LNHDA and CDR2 SQIVND (reference sequence). The V segment lost 7 bases and the J segment 7 bases; nucleotides outside the gene matches: 12. This CDR3 is built from 16 residues. The CDR3 region has the DNA TGTGCCAGTACTGTACTGGGAACTAGCGGGAGAAATGAGCAGTTCTTC. Protein sequence: CASTVLGTSGRNEQFF.

V gene TRBV7-9 combines with J gene TRBJ2-5, with D possibly matching TRBD2 (6 bases). V was trimmed by 2 bases and J by 2 bases, leaving 12 bases between them. Germline V gives CDR1 SEHNR, CDR2 FQNEAQ (reference sequence). The CDR3 runs 15 residues. As DNA, the CDR3 is TGTGCCAGCAGCTTATGGGTTAGCGGACAAGAGACCCAGTACTTC. Protein sequence: CASSLWVSGQETQYF.

The chain has TRBV14 and TRBJ2-7, with D tentatively TRBD2 (6 bases). The CDR3 runs to 17 residues. Trimming cost V 0 bases and J 0 bases, with 15 bases left between them. Germline V gives CDR1 SGHDN, CDR2 FVKESK. In nucleotides, the CDR3 is TGTGCCAGCAGCCAAGATCGGATAGCGGAGTTCTCCTACGAGCAGTACTTC. Residues: CASSQDRIAEFSYEQYF.

V gene TRBV18 combines with J gene TRBJ2-7, with D possibly TRBD2 on 5 matching bases. Germline values: CDR1 KGHSH, CDR2 LQKENI. This CDR3 spans 16 amino acids. The V and J ends lost 1 base and 0 bases respectively, with 13 bases between them. The CDR3, as DNA: TGTGCCAGCTCACCACTCTGGGCTGGGAGCTCCTACGAGCAGTACTTC. This encodes CASSPLWAGSSYEQYF.

The chain combines TRBV9 with TRBJ1-3; 7 bases fit TRBD1. This CDR3 spans 13 amino acids. V lost 4 bases, J lost 4 bases, and 2 bases stayed unmatched. Germline V gene data show CDR1 as SGDLS and CDR2 as YYNGEE. CDR3 amino acids: CASSMTGGNTIYF. CDR3 sequence (DNA): TGTGCCAGCAGCATGACAGGGGGAAACACCATATATTTT.

The genes are TRBV4-1 and TRBJ2-2, with 8 bases fitting TRBD2. Germline V gene sequence: CDR1 MGHRA, CDR2 YSYEKL. V was clipped by 4 bases and J by 6 bases; unmatched bases: 10. There are 16 residues in the CDR3. The CDR3 loop reads CASSLPVIAGSGELFF. The CDR3 DNA reads TGCGCCAGCAGCCTCCCGGTAATAGCGGGATCCGGGGAGCTGTTTTTT.

This clone occurred once. V is TRBV19 and J is TRBJ2-3; the match to TRBD2 covers 10 bases. With 4 bases clipped from V and 7 bases from J, the junction kept 5 bases outside the gene matches. CDR3 length: 14 amino acids. The germline gives CDR1 LNHDA, CDR2 SQIVND (reference sequence). CDR3 nucleotide sequence: TGTGCCAGTAGTACGCTAGCGGGAGCACATACGCAGTATTTT. The encoded protein is CASSTLAGAHTQYF.

The V call is TRBV9, the J call TRBJ2-3; maybe TRBD2 (5 bases). V was trimmed by 2 bases and J by 0 bases, leaving 10 bases between them. Germline assignment: CDR1 SGDLS and CDR2 YYNGEE. This CDR3 contains 15 residues. The CDR3 sequence is CASSVSGASTDTQYF. The CDR3 DNA is TGTGCCAGCAGCGTCAGCGGAGCTAGCACAGATACGCAGTATTTT.

This rearrangement joins TRBV5-1 to TRBJ2-3; a weak D match, TRBD1 (6 bases). Germline CDR1 and CDR2: SGHRS and YFSETQ. V lost 4 bases, J lost 3 bases, and 12 bases lay in between. The CDR3 length is 14 residues. The CDR3 nucleotides are TGCGCCAGCAGCCTAACAGGGATAACAGATACGCAGTATTTT. Translated, it gives CASSLTGITDTQYF.

This clone showed up just once. J is TRBJ1-1 and V is TRBV29-1, with D perhaps TRBD1 (6 bases). CDR3 length: 12 amino acids. The V end lost 7 bases, the J end lost 5 bases, and 14 bases lay between the germline ends. The germline V gene has CDR1 SQVTM and CDR2 ANQGSEA. CDR3 DNA sequence: TGCAGCGCTACAGGGATACGGACTGAAGCTTTCTTT. Protein sequence: CSATGIRTEAFF.

The V and J genes are TRBV24-1 and TRBJ1-5, with D tentatively TRBD1 (6 bases). Per germline, CDR1 KGHDR and CDR2 SFDVKD. The V and J ends lost 4 bases and 4 bases respectively, with 13 bases between them. This CDR3 spans 15 amino acids. The CDR3 sequence: CATSDPDRPNQPQHF. The CDR3 DNA follows: TGTGCCACCAGTGACCCGGACAGACCTAATCAGCCCCAGCATTTT.

The chain couples TRBV30 to TRBJ1-2; no clear D. The V end lost 7 bases, the J end lost 4 bases, and 16 bases lay between the germline ends. This CDR3 comprises 13 residues. Germline values: CDR1 GTSNPN, CDR2 SVGIG (reference sequence). The CDR3 DNA reads as TGTGCCTCCCGAGGCGGGGAAGGCTATGGCTACACCTTC. It specifies CASRGGEGYGYTF.

The chain is built from TRBV24-1 and TRBJ1-2; 7 bases are shared with TRBD1. CDR1 and CDR2 from the germline V gene are KGHDR and SFDVKD. The CDR3 loop spans 14 amino acids. Losses at the gene ends were 4 bases for V and 3 bases for J; bases not matched to a gene: 4. The CDR3 region has the DNA TGTGCCACCAGTGACTTAGGGGGCCACTATGGCTACACCTTC. Its translation is CATSDLGGHYGYTF.

The rearrangement joins TRBV27 to TRBJ2-6; the D gene is possibly TRBD1 (6 bases). The CDR3 runs 15 residues. Between the trimmed V and J ends, which lost 5 bases and 2 bases, there was a span of 10 bases. Germline V gives CDR1 MNHEY, CDR2 SMNVEV (reference sequence). CDR3 sequence: CASSPRGTGANVLTF. The DNA of the CDR3 is TGTGCCAGCAGTCCAAGGGGGACTGGGGCCAACGTCCTGACTTTC. The whole variable domain, filled in from reference TRBV27 and TRBJ2-6, reads EAQVTQNPRYLITVTGKKLTVTCSQNMNHEYMSWYRQDPGLGLRQIYYSMNVEVTDKGDVPEGYKVSRKEKRNFPLILESPSPNQTSLYFCASSPRGTGANVLTFGAGSRLTVL.

The chain is built from TRBV6-5 and TRBJ2-7; 7 nucleotides align to TRBD1. Germline V gene lookup returns CDR1 MNHEY and CDR2 SVGAGI. After removal of 6 bases from V and 4 bases from J, the junction contained 9 bases not matched to a gene. CDR3 size: 14 residues. The CDR3 nucleotides read TGTGCCAGCAGCAGACAGGGTGGGGCGTACGAGCAGTACTTC. The encoded protein is CASSRQGGAYEQYF.